This T cell receptor beta chain was recorded in a study of T cell repertoires in cytomegalovirus infection. About the study: It can be stated that public TCR beta signatures indicated CMV infection as well as a matching HLA type. The study's findings and limits: Ex vivo, HLA-C-restricted CMV-specific TCR beta clonotypes prevailed over the rest of the response.

MiXCR was run by TCRdb on the reads, yielding one entry per CDR3 protein. The repertoire holds some 230,000 distinct CDR3 sequences, with approximately 22% as singletons. V shed 4 bases, J shed 6 bases, and the junction held 12 bases outside the gene matches. The CDR3 extends over 16 amino acids. Germline CDR1 and CDR2: SQVTM and ANQGSEA. As regards this clonotype: Antigen specificity is unknown.

Sequences were obtained from CD8+ T cells from PBMCs. This sequence originates from a human donor in good health (CMV status not recorded). Some clones in this sample may be carry-over from other donors' samples. V and J are TRBV29-1 and TRBJ2-1; 10 bases are a match to TRBD2. In DNA form, the CDR3 reads TGCAGCGTTGTCGGGGGAGCTAGCGGGGGCATCAATGAGCAGTTCTTC. Translated: CSVVGGASGGINEQFF.